This TCR beta chain was documented in a study of cytotoxic CD8 clonotypes in ibrutinib-treated CLL. Turning to the study itself: Mean yields were roughly 240,000 productive templates and some 90,000 productive rearrangements per sample.

In regard to this clone: The antigen remains unidentified.

Study-level findings and limits: Shared public clonotypes were rare, and on treatment they either got smaller or stayed the same.

The CDR3 consists of 15 residues. Germline values: CDR1 SGHTS, CDR2 YDEGEE. After removal of 0 bases from V and 7 bases from J, the junction contained 2 bases not matched to a gene. Sequencing used immunoSEQ multiplex PCR; TCRdb keeps in-frame clones, though not all of them. Seen here are about 140,000 clones, 80% to 95% observed once, and the top ten hold about a tenth. This specimen consisted of PBMCs, obtained after 12 months of ibrutinib treatment. The V call is TRBV5-8, the J call TRBJ2-1, with 12 bases that match TRBD2. The clonotype comes from a human donor with chronic lymphocytic leukemia. CDR3 residues: CASSLGTSGRNEQFF. CDR3 coding DNA: TGTGCCAGCAGCTTGGGCACTAGCGGGAGGAATGAGCAGTTCTTC.